Sequencing of this T cell receptor (beta chain) was carried out in a study of blood T cells in healthy people across ages. Combining a sample-barcoded 5' primer with a J-beta primer mix, a second PCR ran for roughly 7 to 12 cycles. MiXCR was run by TCRdb on the 5' RACE reads, yielding one entry per CDR3 protein. The sample includes more than 800,000 distinct CDR3 sequences, under 30% of them seen just once. The germline CDR1 and CDR2 sequences are SGHDN and FVKESK. The V gene lost 4 bases and the J gene lost 7 bases, with 8 bases spanning the gap. This CDR3 comprises 13 residues. This clonotype was observed at least ten times.

The sample was blood. The TCR sequence derives from a woman older than 75 in good health. The V gene is TRBV14, the J gene TRBJ1-6; possible D gene TRBD1, 6 bases. Here the CDR3 reads CASSPQGNSPLHF. The CDR3 DNA reads as TGTGCCAGCAGCCCTCAGGGGAATTCACCCCTCCACTTT.